This record concerns one TCR beta chain sequence. This entry belongs to a study of shared clonotypes between healthy human individuals. The V segment lost 0 bases and the J segment 7 bases; nucleotides outside the gene matches: 0. Germline V gene sequence: CDR1 SGHNT, CDR2 YYREEE (reference sequence). The CDR3 covers 14 residues. The protocol was immunoSEQ multiplex PCR, while the TCRdb copy is restricted to in-frame clones and leaves out a portion. The sample includes roughly 2 million clones, 85% to 95% of them seen just once. Sequencing was carried out using naive CD4+ T cells sorted from blood. Subset defined: CD45RA+ positively selected. This sequence was found in a man aged 18 to 30 in good health. The chain carries TRBV5-4 and TRBJ2-2; 10 bases match TRBD2. The CDR3 bases are TGTGCCAGCAGCTTGGGGACTAGCGGCGGGGAGCTGTTTTTT. Amino acids: CASSLGTSGGELFF.